This entry features one T cell receptor beta chain sequence. This entry belongs to a study of blood T cell repertoires in COVID-19. Looking at the study overall: Some COVID-19 samples were acute and others convalescent; all came from the United States, Italy and Spain. PBMCs, B-cell-depleted T cells, or T cells provided the cDNA or gDNA that made up the material.

TCRdb's table, derived via immunoSEQ multiplex PCR, lists solely in-frame clones and lacks some. The sample shows fewer than 90,000 clones, about 80% of them seen only once. CDR3 length: 15 amino acids. CDR1 and CDR2 (germline): MDHEN, SYDVKM. Trimming removed 4 bases from V and 7 bases from J, with 19 bases in between. The chain links TRBV28 to TRBJ1-2; D possibly corresponds to TRBD1 (6 bases). The sample consisted of peripheral blood. The clonotype comes from a human donor in a cohort sampled during active COVID-19. CDR3 sequence (DNA): TGTGCCAGCAGTTCCCCAGGGGACGTGGGGAGTGGCTACACCTTC. Its translation is CASSSPGDVGSGYTF.